Below are 17 T cell receptor beta chains sequenced from a single sample in a study of monozygotic twins with inflammatory bowel disease. TCRdb re-called the 5' RACE reads and gives one entry per CDR3 protein, without DNA. This table holds 95,000 to 110,000 distinct CDR3 sequences. Sequencing was carried out using blood. The receptor set was obtained from a human donor with ulcerative colitis or Crohn's disease, or a healthy co-twin of an affected twin (not recorded which).

The gene calls are TRBV6-5 and TRBJ2-5; there is no DNA to check the TCRdb D call of TRBD1. The CDR3 is 14 amino acids. The germline gives CDR1 MNHEY, CDR2 SVGAGI. The CDR3 loop reads CASSYSQGFVTQYF.

The chain links TRBV7-2 to TRBJ2-5; TCRdb names TRBD1, which stays unverified in the absence of DNA. The CDR3 is 14 residues long. From germline, CDR1 is SGHTA and CDR2 FQGNSA. The CDR3: CASSTRDSQETQYF. The full variable domain, completed using reference TRBV7-2 and TRBJ2-5, is GAGVSQSPSNKVTEKGKDVELRCDPISGHTALYWYRQSLGQGLEFLIYFQGNSAPDKSGLPSDRFSAERTGGSVSTLTIQRTQQEDSAVYLCASSTRDSQETQYFGPGTRLLVL.

The chain joins TRBV5-6 to TRBJ2-3. Germline CDR1 is SGHDT and CDR2 is YYEEEE. This CDR3 has 12 amino acids. CDR3 in amino acids: CASSGDTDTQYF. The full variable domain, in which reference TRBV5-6 and TRBJ2-3 provide the parts outside the CDR3, is DAGVTQSPTHLIKTRGQQVTLRCSPKSGHDTVSWYQQALGQGPQFIFQYYEEEERQRGNFPDRFSGHQFPNYSSELNVNALLLGDSALYLCASSGDTDTQYFGPGTRLTVL.

The chain uses TRBV9 and TRBJ2-6. This CDR3 comprises 16 residues. Germline V CDR1 and CDR2: SGDLS, YYNGEE. This CDR3 is CASSVAYLLGANVLTF.

This chain joins TRBV6-6 and TRBJ2-7; no DNA is available, so the TRBD1 call from TCRdb remains unchecked. Germline V gene data show CDR1 as MNHNY and CDR2 as SVGAGI (reference sequence). The CDR3 is 14 residues long. CDR3 sequence: CASSRDRVAYEQYF.

The genes are TRBV6-6 and TRBJ2-2; the D call of TRBD1 rests on TCRdb alone, since no DNA is present to check it. This CDR3 spans 14 amino acids. Germline V gene lookup returns CDR1 MNHNY and CDR2 SVGAGI (reference sequence). CDR3 residues: CASSYGGNTGELFF.

The chain couples TRBV5-1 to TRBJ2-5; as DNA is missing, the TRBD1 call by TCRdb cannot be tested. Germline lookup yields CDR1 SGHRS and CDR2 YFSETQ. This CDR3 contains 16 residues. The CDR3 protein is CATRPGGGLEQETQYF.

This chain connects TRBV7-2 to TRBJ2-3; TCRdb proposes TRBD1, but this gene call is untestable without DNA. The CDR3 is 15 residues long. The germline V gene encodes CDR1 SGHTA and CDR2 FQGNSA. The CDR3: CASSLARGNTDTQYF.

The chain uses TRBV20-1 and TRBJ2-7; TCRdb designates TRBD2, a call that cannot be tested without DNA. In germline, CDR1 is DFQATT, CDR2 SNEGSKA (reference sequence). The CDR3 has 14 amino acids. The CDR3 sequence: CSAPDPGRKDEQYF.

This sequence joins TRBV6-2 or TRBV6-3 and TRBJ1-1; TCRdb's assignment of TRBD1 cannot be checked, as there is no DNA. Germline V gene data show CDR1 as MNHEY and CDR2 as SVGEGT. CDR3 size: 14 residues. The CDR3 loop reads CASSRQGSGTEAFF.

The chain links TRBV5-4 to TRBJ1-1; TCRdb indicates TRBD1, and absent DNA this call remains unverified. This CDR3 is built from 14 residues. Germline assignment: CDR1 SGHNT and CDR2 YYREEE (reference sequence). The CDR3 spells CASIRDRGHTEAFF.

This chain joins TRBV20-1 and TRBJ1-5. This CDR3 has 15 residues. Germline V lookup: CDR1 DFQATT, CDR2 SNEGSKA (reference sequence). The CDR3 loop is CSATTSRTVNQPQHF.

The chain joins TRBV20-1 to TRBJ1-1. Germline CDR1 DFQATT, CDR2 SNEGSKA (reference sequence). This CDR3 contains 13 residues. CDR3 loop: CSARRDMNTEAFF.

The chain has TRBV29-1 and TRBJ2-5; lacking DNA, the TRBD2 call made by TCRdb goes unchecked. This CDR3 comprises 16 residues. The germline CDR1 and CDR2 sequences are SQVTM and ANQGSEA. This CDR3 reads CSVEDWGLAGWETQYF.

The chain's CDR3 is CASSLLALSYEQYF. V gene TRBV5-1 combines with J gene TRBJ2-7; TCRdb's assignment of TRBD2 cannot be checked, as there is no DNA. Germline V gene sequence: CDR1 SGHRS, CDR2 YFSETQ. The CDR3 is made up of 14 amino acids.

The chain links TRBV6-5 to TRBJ2-6. The V gene's germline CDR1 is MNHEY and CDR2 SVGAGI. The CDR3 spans 17 residues. CDR3 sequence reads: CASSYWSSNSGANGLTF.

The rearrangement joins TRBV20-1 to TRBJ2-7. Germline CDR1 is DFQATT and CDR2 is SNEGSKA (reference sequence). The CDR3 runs 11 residues. Here the CDR3 reads CSARDSYEQYF.